These 14 T cell receptor beta chains were all obtained from the same sample, sequenced in a study of blood T cell repertoires in COVID-19. Assay used: immunoSEQ multiplex PCR; TCRdb lists only in-frame clones, some missing. The repertoire holds approximately 130,000 clones, with 75% to 85% as singletons. Sequencing was carried out using peripheral blood. These receptors were taken from a human donor in a cohort sampled during active COVID-19.

This chain connects TRBV6-5 to TRBJ1-1; tentative D call: TRBD1 (6 bases). CDR1 is MNHEY and CDR2 is SVGAGI in the germline V gene. The ends were cut back, 0 bases at V and 8 bases at J, with 16 bases in the middle. The CDR3 runs 15 residues. CDR3 sequence (DNA): TGTGCCAGCAGTTACTCTTCGTCCAGGGGATGGGAAGCTTTCTTT. This encodes CASSYSSSRGWEAFF.

The CDR3 spells CASSPRAGRGRTGELFF. The CDR3 DNA reads TGTGCCAGCAGCCCTCGCGCAGGCAGGGGGCGTACCGGGGAGCTGTTTTTT. The J gene is TRBJ2-2, the V gene TRBV3-1 (or the pseudogene TRBV3-2); 8 bases match TRBD1. This CDR3 has 17 residues. Germline CDR1 and CDR2: LGHDT and YNNKEL (reference sequence). V dropped 4 bases and J dropped 5; count of bases not matched to a gene: 12.

This clone has only one observation. J is TRBJ2-1 and V is TRBV11-2; 7 nucleotides agree with TRBD1. CDR1 and CDR2 from the germline V gene are SGHAT and FQNNGV. This CDR3 comprises 13 residues. J was trimmed by 5 bases and V by 3 bases; bases with no gene match: 1. The CDR3 sequence: CASSLDRNNEQFF. CDR3 coding DNA: TGTGCCAGCAGCTTGGACAGGAACAATGAGCAGTTCTTC.

V and J are TRBV28 and TRBJ2-5, with D uncertain. CDR3 length: 14 residues. Germline V gene lookup returns CDR1 MDHEN and CDR2 SYDVKM. With 1 base removed from V and 2 bases from J, the gap between germline ends came to 8 bases. This CDR3 is CASSLSPRQETQYF. The CDR3 DNA sequence: TGTGCCAGCAGTTTATCGCCTAGACAAGAGACCCAGTACTTC.

The rearrangement joins TRBV5-6 to TRBJ1-2, with D unresolved. CDR1 is SGHDT, CDR2 YYEEEE, per germline. V was pared by 0 bases and J by 0 bases, with 6 bases between. This CDR3 region has 14 residues. Here the CDR3 reads CASSLESANYGYTF. CDR3 coding DNA: TGTGCCAGCAGCTTGGAATCAGCTAACTATGGCTACACCTTC.

This clone was detected once. V usage is TRBV7-2 and J usage is TRBJ1-2, with D possibly being TRBD1 (6 bases). The V gene's germline CDR1 is SGHTA and CDR2 FQGNSA. The CDR3 is 16 amino acids. V dropped 1 base and J dropped 3 bases, with 15 bases sitting between them. In nucleotides, the CDR3 is TGTGCCAGCAGCTTAGGCGGCGCAGGGGTGGACTATGGCTACACCTTC. Translation gives CASSLGGAGVDYGYTF.

This chain connects TRBV6-5 to TRBJ2-4; TRBD1 matches at 7 bases. CDR1 is MNHEY and CDR2 is SVGAGI in the germline V gene. The CDR3 is made up of 16 amino acids. V was clipped by 2 bases and J by 6 bases; unmatched bases: 10. CDR3 DNA: TGTGCCAGCAGTTACCATCCTCAGGGGGTTGGAAACATTCAGTACTTC. It is translated as CASSYHPQGVGNIQYF.

This clone was counted once. The V and J genes are TRBV18 and TRBJ1-4; TRBD1 matches at 9 bases. V shed 4 bases and J 8 bases; nucleotides not matched to a gene: 8. CDR1 is KGHSH, CDR2 LQKENI, per germline. The CDR3 totals 15 residues. CDR3 in amino acids: CASSQRTGEGEKLFF. The CDR3, as DNA: TGTGCCAGCTCACAGCGGACAGGGGAAGGCGAAAAACTGTTTTTT.

There are a few counts of this clone. This chain uses TRBV27 with TRBJ2-1, with 10 bases fitting TRBD2. V dropped 8 bases and J dropped 3; count of bases not matched to a gene: 10. This CDR3 is built from 16 residues. Germline CDR1 MNHEY, CDR2 SMNVEV (reference sequence). The CDR3 DNA reads TGTGCCAGCGGAAAAAGCGGGGGGGCCCTCTACAATGAGCAGTTCTTC. As protein: CASGKSGGALYNEQFF.

This clone was detected a few times. J is TRBJ2-7 and V is TRBV5-1; 8 nucleotides align to TRBD1. The CDR3 is made up of 14 amino acids. Trimming at V came to 4 bases and at J to 2 bases, leaving 5 bases not matched to a gene. Per germline, CDR1 SGHRS and CDR2 YFSETQ. CDR3 in amino acids: CASSIRDRPYEQYF. CDR3 sequence (DNA): TGCGCCAGCAGCATCCGGGACAGGCCCTACGAGCAGTACTTC. Filled out from reference TRBV5-1 and TRBJ2-7, the complete variable domain reads KAGVTQTPRYLIKTRGQQVTLSCSPISGHRSVSWYQQTPGQGLQFLFEYFSETQRNKGNFPGRFSGRQFSNSRSEMNVSTLELGDSALYLCASSIRDRPYEQYFGPGTRLTVT.

The chain carries TRBV11-3 and TRBJ2-1; D may be TRBD1 (7 bases). CDR3 length: 15 amino acids. Germline-derived CDR1 and CDR2 are SGHNT and YENEEA. The V and J ends lost 1 base and 9 bases respectively, with 16 bases between them. Here the CDR3 DNA reads TGTGCCAGCAGCTTAGTCGGTGGAGGGGGCGGTGAGCAGTTCTTC. It encodes CASSLVGGGGGEQFF.

The chain couples TRBV5-1 to TRBJ1-1; maybe TRBD1 (6 bases). The CDR3 consists of 15 residues. Germline-derived CDR1 and CDR2 are SGHRS and YFSETQ. Trimming pared 0 bases from V and 1 base from J, leaving 10 bases between. CDR3 sequence: CASSLEWGQNTEAFF. The CDR3 DNA follows: TGCGCCAGCAGCTTGGAGTGGGGGCAGAACACTGAAGCTTTCTTT.

This sequence joins TRBV7-2 and TRBJ1-3; TRBD1 agrees at 7 bases. CDR3 length: 16 residues. Per the germline V gene, CDR1 is SGHTA and CDR2 is FQGNSA. With V trimmed by 1 base and J by 0 bases, 3 bases remained unmatched. The CDR3 spells CASSLGGTVSGNTIYF. The DNA of the CDR3 is TGTGCCAGCAGCTTAGGGGGGACAGTCTCTGGAAACACCATATATTTT.

This chain joins TRBV6-5 and TRBJ1-2; a weak D match, TRBD1 (5 bases). V was cut by 7 bases and J by 8 bases, with 20 bases left in between. This CDR3 is built from 14 residues. Germline lookup yields CDR1 MNHEY and CDR2 SVGAGI. The CDR3 region is CASTRTRSEDGYTF. The CDR3 DNA reads TGTGCCAGCACCAGGACACGATCCGAGGACGGCTACACCTTC.